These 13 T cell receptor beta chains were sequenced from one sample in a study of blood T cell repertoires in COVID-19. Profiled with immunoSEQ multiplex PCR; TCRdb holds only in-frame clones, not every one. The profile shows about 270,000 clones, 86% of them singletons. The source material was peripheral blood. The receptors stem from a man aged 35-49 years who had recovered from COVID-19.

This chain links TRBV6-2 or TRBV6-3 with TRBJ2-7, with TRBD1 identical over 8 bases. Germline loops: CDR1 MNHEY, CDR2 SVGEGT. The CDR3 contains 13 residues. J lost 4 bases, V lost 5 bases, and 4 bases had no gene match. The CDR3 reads CASSPDREYEQYF. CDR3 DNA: TGTGCCAGCAGTCCGGACAGGGAATACGAGCAGTACTTC.

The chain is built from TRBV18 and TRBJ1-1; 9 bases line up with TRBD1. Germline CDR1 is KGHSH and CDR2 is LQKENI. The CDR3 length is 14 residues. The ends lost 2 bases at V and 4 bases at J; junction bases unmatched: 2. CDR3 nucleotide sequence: TGTGCCAGCTCACCAGGGACAGGGACCACTGAAGCTTTCTTT. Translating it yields CASSPGTGTTEAFF.

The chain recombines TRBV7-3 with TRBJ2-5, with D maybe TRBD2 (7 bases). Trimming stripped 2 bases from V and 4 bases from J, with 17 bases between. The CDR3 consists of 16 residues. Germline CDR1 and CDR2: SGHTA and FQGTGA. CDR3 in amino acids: CASSLGRGRGGETQYF. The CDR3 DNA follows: TGTGCCAGCAGCTTAGGGCGGGGGCGAGGGGGAGAGACCCAGTACTTC.

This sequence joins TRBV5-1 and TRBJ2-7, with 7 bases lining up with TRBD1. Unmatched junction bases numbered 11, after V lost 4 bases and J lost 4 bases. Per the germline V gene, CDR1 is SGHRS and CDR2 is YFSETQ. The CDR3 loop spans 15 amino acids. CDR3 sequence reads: CASSRGRQGSYEQYF. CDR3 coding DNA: TGCGCCAGCAGCAGGGGAAGACAGGGATCTTACGAGCAGTACTTC.

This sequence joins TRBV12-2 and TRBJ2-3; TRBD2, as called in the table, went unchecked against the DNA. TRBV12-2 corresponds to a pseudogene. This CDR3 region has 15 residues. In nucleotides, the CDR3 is TGTGCAAGTCGCTTAGGCGGGACTAGCGACCGTACGCAGTATTTT. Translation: CASRLGGTSDRTQYF.

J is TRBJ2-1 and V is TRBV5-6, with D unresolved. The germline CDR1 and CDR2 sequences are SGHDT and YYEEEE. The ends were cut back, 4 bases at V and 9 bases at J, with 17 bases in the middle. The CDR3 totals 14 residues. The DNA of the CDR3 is TGTGCCAGCAGCCCTTATCCTCTATCGAGTGAGCAGTTCTTC. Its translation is CASSPYPLSSEQFF.

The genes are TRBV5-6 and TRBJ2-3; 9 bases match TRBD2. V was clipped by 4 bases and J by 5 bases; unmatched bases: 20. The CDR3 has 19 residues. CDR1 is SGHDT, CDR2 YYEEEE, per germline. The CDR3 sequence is CASSPRDSWRGGLRDTQYF. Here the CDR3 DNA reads TGTGCCAGCAGCCCCCGAGACAGCTGGCGGGGGGGCTTAAGAGATACGCAGTATTTT.

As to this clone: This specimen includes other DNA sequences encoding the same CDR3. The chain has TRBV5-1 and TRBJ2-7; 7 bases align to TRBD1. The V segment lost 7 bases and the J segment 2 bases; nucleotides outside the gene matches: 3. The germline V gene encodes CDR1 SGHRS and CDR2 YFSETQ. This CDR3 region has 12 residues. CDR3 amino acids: CASRQGTYEQYF. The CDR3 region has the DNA TGCGCCAGCCGACAGGGTACCTACGAGCAGTACTTC.

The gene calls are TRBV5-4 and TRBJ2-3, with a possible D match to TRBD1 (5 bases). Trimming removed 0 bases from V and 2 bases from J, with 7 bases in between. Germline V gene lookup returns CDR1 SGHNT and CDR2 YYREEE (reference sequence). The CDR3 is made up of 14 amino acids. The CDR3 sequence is CASSLGQITDTQYF. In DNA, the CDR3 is TGTGCCAGCAGCTTGGGACAGATCACAGATACGCAGTATTTT.

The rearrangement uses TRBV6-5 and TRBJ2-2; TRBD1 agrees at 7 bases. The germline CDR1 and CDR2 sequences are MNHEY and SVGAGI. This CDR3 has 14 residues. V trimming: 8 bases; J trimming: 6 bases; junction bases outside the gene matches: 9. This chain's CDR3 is CASDRDGLPGELFF. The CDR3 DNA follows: TGTGCCAGCGACAGGGACGGATTGCCCGGGGAGCTGTTTTTT.

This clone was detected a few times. The CDR3 here is CASSSRTDPGGYEQYF. The CDR3 nucleotides read TGTGCCAGCAGCTCCCGGACGGACCCTGGGGGGTACGAGCAGTACTTC. The chain carries TRBV7-9 and TRBJ2-7; tentative D call: TRBD2 (6 bases). The germline V gene has CDR1 SEHNR and CDR2 FQNEAQ (reference sequence). The CDR3 covers 16 residues. V dropped 4 bases and J dropped 4 bases, with 20 bases sitting between them. The variable domain in full, completed from reference TRBV7-9 and TRBJ2-7, reads DTGVSQNPRHKITKRGQNVTFRCDPISEHNRLYWYRQTLGQGPEFLTYFQNEAQLEKSRLLSDRFSAERPKGSFSTLEIQRTEQGDSAMYLCASSSRTDPGGYEQYFGPGTRLTVT.

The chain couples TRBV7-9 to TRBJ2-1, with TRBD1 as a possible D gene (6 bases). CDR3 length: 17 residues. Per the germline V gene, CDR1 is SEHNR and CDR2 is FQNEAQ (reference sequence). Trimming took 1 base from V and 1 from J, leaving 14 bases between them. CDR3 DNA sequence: TGTGCCAGCAGCTTAGTCCTGGGGCAGGGGTCCTACAATGAGCAGTTCTTC. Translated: CASSLVLGQGSYNEQFF.

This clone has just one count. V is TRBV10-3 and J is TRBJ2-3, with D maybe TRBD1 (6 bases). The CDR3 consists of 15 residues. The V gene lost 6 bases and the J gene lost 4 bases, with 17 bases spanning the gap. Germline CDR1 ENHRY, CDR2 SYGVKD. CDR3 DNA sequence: TGTGCCATCAGGGGGGCCGGGCCCACGGCAGATACGCAGTATTTT. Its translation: CAIRGAGPTADTQYF.